The clone carrying this T cell receptor beta chain was detected many times. Antigen specificity is unknown. Template material for TCR beta VDJ and CDR3 profiling consisted of genomic DNA. Each CDR3 protein gets one entry after TCRdb re-called the reads with MiXCR. The profile covers under 350,000 distinct CDR3 sequences, with around 60% appearing a single time and 7% to 9% taken by the ten largest. This sample was included in a study of CD8+CD57+ T cells in acquired aplastic anemia. In the study overall: 3.2 ug was the average amount of DNA from sorted CD4+ and CD8+ cells. The study, taken as a whole, reports: Researchers report that about 28 CD8+ CDR3 sequences appeared in both patients and controls.

Trimming left V 2 bases short and J 0 bases short, with 5 bases between. This CDR3 is 14 amino acids long. Germline V gives CDR1 MNHEY, CDR2 SVGAGI. Sequenced sample: sorted CD4+, CD8+, or CD8+CD57+ T cells (not recorded which) from PBMCs. The chain employs TRBV6-5 and TRBJ1-3; D uncertain. This sequence originates from a human donor with severe aplastic anemia or a healthy control (not recorded which). CDR3 in amino acids: CASSYRSSGNTIYF. The CDR3 nucleotides are TGTGCCAGCAGTTACAGGAGCTCTGGAAACACCATATATTTT.